A selection of T cell receptor beta chains follows, all from one sample in a study of shared clonotypes between healthy human individuals. The method was immunoSEQ multiplex PCR; TCRdb's version includes in-frame clones alone and lacks a portion of them. The sample contains more than 2 million clones, 85% to 95% of which appear only once. The specimen sequenced was naive CD8+ T cells sorted from blood. The source of these receptors is a man aged 18 to 30 in good health. CDR3s include the opening cysteine and the closing phenylalanine or tryptophan. A D gene is named only where the DNA matches it firmly. Clone size appears in some rows only: once, few, many, or a class for an expanded clone.

D gene	J gene	V gene	clone size	CDR3 DNA	CDR3 protein
.	TRBJ1-6	TRBV6-5	once	TGTGCCACGAGGGGGGACGCAGACTCGTATTCACCCCTCCACTTT	CATRGDADSYSPLHF
.	TRBJ1-1	TRBV28	.	TGTGCCAGCAGTTTAGAGTTAGGGTCGGCCGCGAACACTGAAGCTTTCTTT	CASSLELGSAANTEAFF
.	TRBJ1-1	TRBV15	.	TGTGCCACCAGCAGGGGGGCGTCCCGGATTACCAACACTGAAGCTTTCTTT	CATSRGASRITNTEAFF
TRBD2	TRBJ2-7	TRBV9	.	TGTGCCAGCAGCGTTAGGTGGGGGGGTCCTCCCTACGAGCAGTACTTC	CASSVRWGGPPYEQYF
TRBD2	TRBJ2-7	TRBV7-6	.	TGTGCCAGCAGCCCTACCCCAGGCGGCGGGAGGCTCTACGAGCAGTACTTC	CASSPTPGGGRLYEQYF
.	TRBJ2-7	TRBV29-1	.	TGCAGCGTTGAAGGGGGGAACGGTGACTACGAGCAGTACTTC	CSVEGGNGDYEQYF
.	TRBJ2-7	TRBV7-9	once	TGTGCCAGCAGCCAACCGGGACCCTCCTACGAGCAGTACTTC	CASSQPGPSYEQYF
TRBD1	TRBJ2-7	TRBV28	.	TGTGCCAGCAGTTTTGGACAGGGGCCCTCCTACGAGCAGTACTTC	CASSFGQGPSYEQYF
.	TRBJ1-3	TRBV10-3	once	TGTGCCATCAGTGAGTCGACTATCACGGCCCCGAAGAACACCATATATTTT	CAISESTITAPKNTIYF
.	TRBJ2-2	TRBV9	.	TGTGCCAGCAGGGGGGCATACACCGGGGAGCTGTTTTTT	CASRGAYTGELFF
TRBD2	TRBJ2-3	TRBV5-1	.	TGCGCCAGCAGCTTAGGACTAGCGGAGGGGGTTGGAGATACGCAGTATTTT	CASSLGLAEGVGDTQYF